This T cell receptor (beta chain) was retrieved from a study of human T cells and chemical hapten exposure. As for the study in general: Patients having alopecia areata, totalis or universalis were mostly female.

TCRdb reprocessed the RACE reads with MiXCR, giving one entry per CDR3 protein. The sample carries under 450,000 distinct CDR3 sequences, about 6% recorded once. The sample holds one count of this clonotype. A read error may explain this, as a much larger clone is one base away. Likely a read error: the CDR3 ends without its conserved phenylalanine or tryptophan. Germline CDR1 is SGHVS and CDR2 is FQNEAQ. The ends were cut back, 1 base at V and 3 bases at J, with 15 bases in the middle. The CDR3 totals 16 residues. This sample's time point: patch test 2, 6 weeks after DPC sensitization. Treatment given: therapeutic diphenylcyclopropenone sensitization with weekly scalp DPC. Phlebotomy was performed prior to application of every patch test. The authors' total RNA extraction used unfractionated whole blood.

The source was whole blood, collected in connection with sensitization to the hapten diphenylcyclopropenone (DPC). The origin of this receptor is a woman aged 18-35 years with alopecia areata. Some clones in this sample may be carry-over from other donors' samples. The V call is TRBV7-8, the J call TRBJ1-2, with D unresolved. The CDR3 sequence is CASSLGGDAGDYGYTY. CDR3 DNA: TGTGCCAGCAGCTTAGGAGGAGACGCCGGGGACTATGGCTACACCTAC.